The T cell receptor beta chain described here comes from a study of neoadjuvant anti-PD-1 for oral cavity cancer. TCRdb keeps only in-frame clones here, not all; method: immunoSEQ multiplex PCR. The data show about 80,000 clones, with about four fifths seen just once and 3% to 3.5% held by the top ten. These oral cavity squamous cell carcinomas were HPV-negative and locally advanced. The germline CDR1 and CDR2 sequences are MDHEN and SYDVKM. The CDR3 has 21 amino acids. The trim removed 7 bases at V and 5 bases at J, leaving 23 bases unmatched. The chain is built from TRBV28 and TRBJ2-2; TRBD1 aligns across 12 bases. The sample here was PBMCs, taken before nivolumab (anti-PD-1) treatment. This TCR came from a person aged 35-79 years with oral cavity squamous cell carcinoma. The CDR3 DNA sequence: TGTGCCAGCACCCCACCCCCGGGACAGGGGGCAGCGGGAGCGAGGACCGGGGAGCTGTTTTTT. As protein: CASTPPPGQGAAGARTGELFF.